This T cell receptor beta chain derives from a study of response to subunit inactivated influenza vaccine. Germline CDR1 MDHEN, CDR2 SYDVKM. With V trimmed by 2 bases and J by 3 bases, 12 bases remained unmatched. The CDR3 extends over 17 amino acids. From the RT-PCR reads, TCRdb called clonotypes with MiXCR, one entry per CDR3 protein. The sample contains 590,000 or so distinct CDR3 sequences, around 13% of which appear only once. The starting material was PBMCs from blood, obtained roughly 15 days before vaccination. This chain joins TRBV28 and TRBJ1-1, with 7 bases aligning to TRBD1. The clonotype was recovered from a man in his fifties who received an inactivated influenza vaccine. The CDR3 DNA is TGTGCCAGCAGTTTAGTGGTGTGGGCAGGGGGGGACACTGAAGCTTTCTTT. This gives the protein CASSLVVWAGGDTEAFF.